The sequence of this T cell receptor (beta chain) was determined in a study of PD-L1 blockade in urothelial cancer (dated by TCRdb to 2016 to 2017). About the study as a whole: All patients started therapy around 2014 and received atezolizumab 1,200 mg intravenously every 3 weeks. About 90% of the 29 patients were males with bladder-origin urothelial cancer, and about 60% of the roughly 29 reported a prior smoking history. Patients had an ECOG performance status of 0 or 1 and had received between 0 and 3 prior chemotherapy regimens. Blood samples were analyzed at 3 weeks after treatment start (second dose) and at 6 weeks after treatment start. A median of around 150,000 T cells and approximately 83,000 unique TCRs was obtained from blood samples, and a median clonality of 0.080 was observed. The study was an exploratory multi-omic analysis of somatic, immune and clinical correlates of response to PD-L1 blockade with atezolizumab in urothelial cancer. Pretreatment tumor samples and matched peripheral blood, collected serially before and after atezolizumab treatment, underwent TCR sequencing. Durable clinical benefit was defined as progression-free survival longer than 6 months, and TCR features were also tested against progression-free and overall survival. Whole exome sequencing and RNA sequencing of pretreatment tumors were performed alongside TCR sequencing in the same patients. Durable clinical benefit was achieved by nine patients but not by the remaining 20. Around 30 patients had pretreatment blood TCR-seq, some 24 had at least one posttreatment blood collection, and some 24 had tumor TCR-seq. The investigation overall reported the following: Because the sample size was small (n ≈ 27) and many exploratory analyses were performed, the results are intended to be hypothesis-generating. A pretreatment peripheral blood TCR clonality below the median was linked to improved progression-free and overall survival. Patients with durable benefit showed greater expansion of tumor-associated TCR clones in peripheral blood 3 weeks after starting treatment (n ≈ 20, p = 0.022).

The cohort comprised roughly 30 patients with locally advanced or metastatic urothelial carcinoma treated at Memorial Sloan Kettering on a trial protocol. Peripheral blood mononuclear cells were collected pretreatment and during treatment, with between 1 and 8 total time points per patient. The Qiagen DNeasy Blood extraction kit was used to purify genomic DNA from total PBMCs and tumor samples. PBMCs were collected pretreatment and during treatment and were isolated and stored as previously described. Synthetic TCR analog templates were spiked into each PCR so that absolute template abundance could be estimated from read counts. TCRbeta CDR3 regions were amplified from genomic DNA with bias-controlled V and J gene primers using the immunoSEQ assay. Rearranged TCRbeta segments were sequenced at approximately 20X coverage. In the source study's methods: Clustering was used to correct sequencing errors, and CDR3s were annotated against IMGT so that V, D and J genes could be assigned. Out-of-frame and stop-codon sequences were excluded, and only productive TCRbeta rearrangements were used in downstream analyses. To compute clonality, Shannon entropy was normalized by the log of the number of unique productive sequences and then subtracted from one. Fisher's exact test with Benjamini-Hochberg correction, using a cutoff of adjusted p below 0.01, was how clones that differed between time points or between blood and tumor were identified. TCRdb re-hosts the immuneACCESS table, in-frame sequences only. Its copies lack some clones; in the studies checked, an unresolved V gene accounts for under half of them, and the cause for the rest is not known. That table furnishes V, J and clone size, whereas the DNA furnished D and trimming. For this sample the table gives approximately 100,000 clones, of which 90% to 95% were detected only once. The ten largest clones capture roughly 0.93% of the sample.

Details on this clone: Its recognized antigen is unknown. No base quality values were provided; no much bigger clone lies one nucleotide off.

Its CDR3 holds 16 amino acids, cysteine through phenylalanine. Just CDR3 DNA is preserved here, 48 bases in frame from base 1. V is reduced by 2 bases and J by 0 bases, leaving a spacing of 11 bases between them. The germline V gene (reference sequence) provides CDR1 LNHDA and CDR2 SQIVND. Sequencing was performed on PBMCs, taken around atezolizumab (anti-PD-L1) treatment. The receptor comes from an elderly woman with urothelial cancer. Rearrangement joined TRBV19 to TRBJ2-1, with the D gene too uncertain to name. CDR3 reads: CASSILPGSSYNEQFF. The nucleotide sequence reads TGTGCCAGTAGTATACTGCCCGGTAGCTCCTACAATGAGCAGTTCTTC.